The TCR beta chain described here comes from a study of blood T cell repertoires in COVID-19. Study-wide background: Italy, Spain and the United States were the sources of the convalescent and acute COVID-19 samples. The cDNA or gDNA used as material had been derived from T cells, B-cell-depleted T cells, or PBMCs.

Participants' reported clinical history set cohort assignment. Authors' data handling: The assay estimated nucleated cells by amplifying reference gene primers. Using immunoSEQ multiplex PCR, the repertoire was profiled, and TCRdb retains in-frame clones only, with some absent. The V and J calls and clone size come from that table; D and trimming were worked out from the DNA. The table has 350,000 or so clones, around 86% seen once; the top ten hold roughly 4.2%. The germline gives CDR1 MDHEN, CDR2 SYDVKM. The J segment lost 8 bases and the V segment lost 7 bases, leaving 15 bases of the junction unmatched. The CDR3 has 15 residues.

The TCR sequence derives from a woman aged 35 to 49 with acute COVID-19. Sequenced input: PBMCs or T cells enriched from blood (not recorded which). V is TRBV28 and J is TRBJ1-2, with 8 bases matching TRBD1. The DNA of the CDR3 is TGTGCCAGCAACCCCCGGGACAGGTTCCTTCGAGGCTACACCTTC. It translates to CASNPRDRFLRGYTF.